These 4 T cell receptor beta chains share one sample of origin, sequenced in a study of cytomegalovirus exposure and HLA in healthy donors. Primers for the PCR totalled 60 Vbeta and 13 Jbeta. The data were produced by immunoSEQ multiplex PCR, yet TCRdb's version contains in-frame clones alone and is incomplete. This table holds around 160,000 clones, around 79% found once. Sequenced sample: PBMCs. The receptor source for this set is a woman aged 40 to 49 in good health and CMV-seropositive.

This chain joins TRBV7-9 and TRBJ1-1, with D uncertain. The V gene's germline CDR1 is SEHNR and CDR2 FQNEAQ (reference sequence). The V end was cut by 8 bases, the J end by 1 base, with 14 bases between. This CDR3 comprises 14 residues. CDR3 region: CASGKSGGNTEAFF. In DNA form, the CDR3 reads TGTGCCAGCGGGAAGAGCGGCGGGAACACTGAAGCTTTCTTT.

The V and J genes are TRBV7-2 and TRBJ2-3, with 7 bases fitting TRBD1. J lost 5 bases, V lost 7 bases, and 15 bases had no gene match. The CDR3 is made up of 16 amino acids. CDR1 is SGHTA and CDR2 is FQGNSA in the germline V gene. Here the CDR3 DNA reads TGTGCCAGCACCCTACTAGGGGGCCCCATTCGAGATACGCAGTATTTT. It encodes CASTLLGGPIRDTQYF.

The J gene is TRBJ2-5, the V gene TRBV7-7; 7 bases align to TRBD2. Losses at the gene ends were 6 bases for V and 5 bases for J; bases not matched to a gene: 6. In germline, CDR1 is SSHAT, CDR2 FNYEAQ (reference sequence). The CDR3 sequence is 13 residues long. DNA of the CDR3: TGTGCCAGCAGTAAAGGACTAGGGGAGACCCAGTACTTC. Protein sequence: CASSKGLGETQYF.

The rearrangement joins TRBV9 to TRBJ1-1, with 9 bases matching TRBD1. This CDR3 is 14 amino acids long. V was clipped by 6 bases and J by 4 bases; unmatched bases: 7. Germline CDR1 and CDR2: SGDLS and YYNGEE. This CDR3 is CASISGQGVTEAFF. CDR3 DNA sequence: TGTGCCAGCATATCGGGACAGGGAGTCACTGAAGCTTTCTTT.